This T cell receptor beta chain appears in the sequencing data of a study of CD4 and CD8 cells across lung adenocarcinoma regions. This CDR3 is 17 amino acids long. The germline V gene has CDR1 SGHTA and CDR2 FQGNSA. Trimming removed 5 bases at V and 6 bases at J, with 20 bases between. Donors had localized lung adenocarcinoma, a non-small cell lung cancer. This clonotype was seen at least ten times. TCRdb reprocessed the PCR reads via MiXCR and lists one record per CDR3 protein. The sample holds some 16,000 distinct CDR3 sequences, approximately 50% seen once. The V gene is TRBV7-2, the J gene TRBJ1-6; the D gene is possibly TRBD1 (5 bases). This receptor was identified in a female donor with lung adenocarcinoma. The CD4 and CD8 labels of this study may be unreliable. What was sequenced was CD8+ T cells from the center of a lung tumor. This CDR3 is CASSLRSGGRTNSPLHF. The CDR3 DNA reads as TGTGCCAGCAGCCTTCGCTCGGGGGGGAGGACTAATTCACCCCTCCACTTT.